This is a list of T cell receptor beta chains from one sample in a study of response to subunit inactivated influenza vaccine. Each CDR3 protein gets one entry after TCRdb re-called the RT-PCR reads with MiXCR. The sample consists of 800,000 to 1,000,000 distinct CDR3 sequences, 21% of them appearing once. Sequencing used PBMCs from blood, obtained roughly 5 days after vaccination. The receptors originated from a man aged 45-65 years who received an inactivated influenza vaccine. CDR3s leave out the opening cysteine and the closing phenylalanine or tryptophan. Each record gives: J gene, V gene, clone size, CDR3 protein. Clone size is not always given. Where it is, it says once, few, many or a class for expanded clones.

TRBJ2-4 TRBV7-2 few ASSLVGLGGDIQY
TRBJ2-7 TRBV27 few ASSLRGQSYEQY
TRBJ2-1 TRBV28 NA ASTRSGQGRIRAAGRGV
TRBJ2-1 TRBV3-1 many ASSQDLTSGRQRF
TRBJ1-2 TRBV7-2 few ASTGLLVSYGYT
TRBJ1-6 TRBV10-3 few AINGRGPNSPLH
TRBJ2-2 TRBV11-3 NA ASSLESNTGELF
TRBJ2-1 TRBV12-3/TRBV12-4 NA ASRGLRVYSYNEQF
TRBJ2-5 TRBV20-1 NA SAPVFQRSTQY
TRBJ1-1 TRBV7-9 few ASSLVRFDTEAF
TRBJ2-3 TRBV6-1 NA ASSDRRDPAGDTQY
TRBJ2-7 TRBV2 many ASSVDRREQY
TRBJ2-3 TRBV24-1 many ATSDSPGEGTQY
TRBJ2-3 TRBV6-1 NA ASSRGDLSTQY
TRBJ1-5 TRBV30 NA AWSVGVYSNQPQH
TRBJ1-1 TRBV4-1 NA ASSQVSEEEAF
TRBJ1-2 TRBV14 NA ASSQGTGFYGYT
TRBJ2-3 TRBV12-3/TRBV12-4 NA ASSLVAGEVFLGTDTQY
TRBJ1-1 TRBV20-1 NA SARGSVPGTEAF
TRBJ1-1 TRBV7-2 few ASSLNTAGTEAF
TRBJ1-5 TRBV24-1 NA AISPGGSSQPQH
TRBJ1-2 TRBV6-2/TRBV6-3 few ASSYSSHLAYYGYT